This is a list of T cell receptor beta chains from one sample in a study of T cells in Graves' hyperthyroidism and ophthalmopathy. TCRdb fed the multiplex PCR reads into MiXCR, producing one record per CDR3 protein. The sample lists around 350,000 distinct CDR3 sequences; approximately 13% were seen once. Source material: blood. These TCRs come from a woman under 30 with Graves' hyperthyroidism. CDR3s include the opening cysteine and the closing phenylalanine or tryptophan. Fields, in order: CDR3 protein, CDR3 DNA, D gene, clone size, J gene, V gene. A D gene is named only where the DNA matches it firmly. The size field is filled for only some rows; it gives once, few, many or a size class.

CASQNGNGYTF TGTGCCAGCCAGAATGGGAATGGCTACACCTTC NA few TRBJ1-2 TRBV6-1
CASSLVRGFPGELFF TGTGCCAGCAGCTTAGTTAGGGGGTTTCCCGGGGAGCTGTTTTTT NA many TRBJ2-2 TRBV7-2
CASSLFWGSSYNEQFF TGTGCCAGCAGTTTATTTTGGGGGAGCTCCTACAATGAGCAGTTCTTC NA many TRBJ2-1 TRBV28
CASSYDGIGYTF TGTGCCAGCAGTTACGACGGAATTGGCTACACCTTC NA many TRBJ1-2 TRBV6-2/TRBV6-3
CASSYSGTGVTGELFF TGTGCCAGCAGTTACTCTGGGACAGGGGTAACCGGGGAGCTGTTTTTT TRBD1 many TRBJ2-2 TRBV6-6
CAISSGVSEQYF TGTGCCATCAGCTCAGGGGTCTCCGAGCAGTACTTC NA many TRBJ2-7 TRBV10-3
CASSPPGDNEQFF TGTGCCAGCTCACCACCGGGTGACAATGAGCAGTTCTTC NA many TRBJ2-1 TRBV18
CASSTPPGNNEKLFF TGTGCCAGCAGCACCCCTCCCGGGAATAATGAAAAACTGTTTTTT NA NA TRBJ1-4 TRBV28
CASRLAGDNEQFF TGTGCCAGCAGACTAGCGGGGGACAATGAGCAGTTCTTC TRBD2 NA TRBJ2-1 TRBV27
CASSSGSGGYSYEQYF TGTGCCAGCAGTTCGGGGAGCGGGGGATACTCCTACGAGCAGTACTTC TRBD2 many TRBJ2-7 TRBV28
CASSQARTEAFF TGTGCCAGCAGCCAAGCTCGCACAGAAGCTTTCTTT NA many TRBJ1-1 TRBV3-1
CASGEVRGQFF TGTGCCAGCGGAGAGGTTCGGGGCCAGTTCTTC NA NA TRBJ2-1 TRBV7-2
CASSYSAGQGSGELFF TGTGCCAGCAGTTACTCCGCGGGACAAGGTTCCGGGGAGCTGTTTTTT NA NA TRBJ2-2 TRBV6-6
CASSELGYEQYF TGCGCCAGCAGCGAGCTCGGTTACGAGCAGTACTTC NA NA TRBJ2-7 TRBV10-1
CASRSRDTQYF TGTGCCAGCAGGTCCAGGGATACGCAGTATTTT NA many TRBJ2-3 TRBV12-3/TRBV12-4
CASRPTLQRVSDGYTF TGTGCCAGCAGGCCTACACTGCAGAGAGTAAGTGACGGCTACACCTTC NA NA TRBJ1-2 TRBV7-9
CASTPRPTNEKLFF TGTGCCAGCACCCCCCGGCCAACTAATGAAAAACTGTTTTTT NA NA TRBJ1-4 TRBV7-9
CASRTTGSTDTQYF TGTGCCAGCAGAACGACAGGAAGCACAGATACGCAGTATTTT NA many TRBJ2-3 TRBV6-2/TRBV6-3
CATSDFQGSDGYTF TGTGCCACCAGTGATTTTCAGGGTTCAGATGGCTACACCTTC NA NA TRBJ1-2 TRBV24-1
CASGFGDRGYTGELFF TGTGCTAGTGGTTTTGGGGACAGGGGCTACACCGGGGAGCTGTTTTTT TRBD1 NA TRBJ2-2 TRBV12-5
CAIRGSGAMNTGELFF TGTGCCATCCGAGGTAGCGGGGCCATGAACACCGGGGAGCTGTTTTTT TRBD2 many TRBJ2-2 TRBV10-3
CASSLGREFTDTQYF TGCGCCAGCAGCTTGGGACGGGAGTTCACAGATACGCAGTATTTT NA few TRBJ2-3 TRBV5-1
CASSSDTLRTDTQYF TGTGCCAGCAGTTCGGACACTTTGCGCACAGATACGCAGTATTTT NA few TRBJ2-3 TRBV12-3/TRBV12-4
CASSAVQGSEQFF TGTGCCAGCAGCGCAGTACAGGGCTCTGAGCAGTTCTTC NA many TRBJ2-1 TRBV7-3
CASSRAWDGYTF TGTGCCAGCAGCCGGGCCTGGGATGGCTACACCTTC NA many TRBJ1-2 TRBV5-8
CASSLGGVSGNTIYF TGTGCCAGCAGTTTAGGAGGGGTCTCTGGAAACACCATATATTTT NA few TRBJ1-3 TRBV28
CASSSLGRSGSGANVLTF TGTGCCAGCAGCTCATTGGGACGGAGTGGCTCTGGGGCCAACGTCCTGACTTTC NA NA TRBJ2-6 TRBV9
CASSFPDSGAHSGNTIYF TGTGCCAGCAGTTTCCCCGACAGCGGGGCGCATTCTGGAAACACCATATATTTT NA many TRBJ1-3 TRBV28
CASSLSVRGHTGELFF TGTGCCAGCAGTTTATCGGTCAGGGGTCACACCGGGGAGCTGTTTTTT NA many TRBJ2-2 TRBV27
CASSVQGPVSEAFF TGTGCCAGCAGTGTACAGGGTCCTGTCTCTGAAGCTTTCTTT NA few TRBJ1-1 TRBV2
CASSTYGGDVDTQYF TGTGCCAGCAGCACGTATGGGGGGGATGTGGATACGCAGTATTTT TRBD2 many TRBJ2-3 TRBV11-2
CATSDLDRSGYNEQFF TGTGCCACCAGTGATTTAGACAGATCCGGCTACAATGAGCAGTTCTTC NA many TRBJ2-1 TRBV24-1
CATSRVIGRKNTDTQYF TGTGCCACCAGCAGAGTCATAGGCAGGAAAAACACAGATACGCAGTATTTT NA many TRBJ2-3 TRBV15
CSASVEGVANQPQHF TGCAGTGCTAGTGTAGAGGGGGTCGCCAATCAGCCCCAGCATTTT NA many TRBJ1-5 TRBV20-1
CASSQDRRTGKGGRDTQYF TGTGCCAGCAGCCAAGATCGAAGGACAGGGAAAGGGGGCAGAGATACGCAGTATTTT TRBD1 few TRBJ2-3 TRBV4-2
CASSLRPEYEQYF TGTGCCAGCAGTTTAAGACCCGAGTACGAGCAGTACTTC NA many TRBJ2-7 TRBV27
CASSSWLAGGYEQYF TGTGCCAGCAGTTCTTGGCTAGCGGGGGGCTACGAGCAGTACTTC TRBD2 NA TRBJ2-7 TRBV27
CSASPRREQFF TGCAGTGCTAGCCCCCGACGGGAGCAGTTCTTC NA many TRBJ2-1 TRBV20-1
CASSLAGSNSPLHF TGTGCCAGCAGCTTAGCGGGAAGTAATTCACCCCTCCACTTT NA few TRBJ1-6 TRBV7-9
CSAIADTTNTGELFF TGCAGTGCTATTGCAGACACAACCAACACCGGGGAGCTGTTTTTT NA NA TRBJ2-2 TRBV20-1
CASRTGQGRGNTEAFF TGTGCCAGCAGGACCGGACAGGGTCGGGGGAACACTGAAGCTTTCTTT TRBD1 many TRBJ1-1 TRBV6-1
CASTRQRDNTEAFF TGTGCCAGCACCCGACAGAGAGATAACACTGAAGCTTTCTTT NA many TRBJ1-1 TRBV7-2
CASSPRVGDTYEQYF TGTGCCAGCTCACCACGAGTAGGGGATACCTACGAGCAGTACTTC NA many TRBJ2-7 TRBV18